The 9 T cell receptor beta chains below were found in one sample sequenced in a study of T cell repertoires in cytomegalovirus infection. TCRdb re-derived calls from the reads in MiXCR, one entry per CDR3 protein. Of a few hundred thousand distinct CDR3 sequences in the sample, around a sixth were seen once. The sequenced sample was PBMCs. These receptors were taken from a human donor in good health (CMV status not recorded). Some clones in this sample may be carry-over from other donors' samples.

This clonotype has ten or more counts. The V gene is TRBV28, the J gene TRBJ1-5; D is unresolved. Trimming cost V 2 bases and J 7 bases, with 15 bases left between them. The germline V gene has CDR1 MDHEN and CDR2 SYDVKM. This CDR3 has 15 residues. CDR3 in DNA: TGTGCCAGCAGTTTAACGGGTTCAGGTGGCCAGCCCCAGCATTTT. Protein: CASSLTGSGGQPQHF.

This clonotype turned up a few times. The chain uses TRBV3-1 and TRBJ2-1, with 9 bases that match TRBD2. The trim removed 4 bases at V and 4 bases at J, leaving 11 bases unmatched. Germline V CDR1 and CDR2: LGHDT, YNNKEL (reference sequence). The CDR3 sequence is 17 residues long. In nucleotides, the CDR3 is TGTGCCAGCAGCCCCTACCCTCTAGCGGGGTATTACAATGAGCAGTTCTTC. Encoded protein: CASSPYPLAGYYNEQFF.

Note on this clonotype: Being one base from a much bigger clone, this may be a read error. This chain joins TRBV12-3 or TRBV12-4 and TRBJ2-1; weak D call: TRBD2 (7 bases). The ends were cut back, 7 bases at V and 0 bases at J, with 19 bases in the middle. The CDR3 has 17 amino acids. CDR3 nucleotide sequence: TGTGCCAGCACCGATACTAGCCGGGGGGCCTCCTACAATGAGCAGTTCTTC. It yields the protein CASTDTSRGASYNEQFF.

This clonotype was seen ten or more times. The V gene is TRBV11-3, the J gene TRBJ2-1; D may match TRBD1 or TRBD2 (5 bases each). The CDR3 runs to 12 residues. The germline V and J ends were trimmed by 1 base and 10 bases, with 8 bases remaining between them. CDR1 SGHNT and CDR2 YENEEA come from the germline V gene. CDR3 region: CASSLGQREQFF. CDR3 in DNA: TGTGCCAGCAGCTTAGGACAGCGGGAGCAGTTCTTC.

This clonotype was detected ten times or more. This chain uses TRBV25-1 with TRBJ2-7; the D gene is possibly TRBD2 (5 bases). The CDR3 is made up of 22 amino acids. Germline loops: CDR1 MGHDK, CDR2 SYGVNS. V lost 6 bases and J lost 2, with 38 bases in between. CDR3 DNA: TGTGCCAGCAGATTAGGGAGCGATCGTCTCTTAGGTACCGTACCCCCTACCTACGAGCAGTACTTC. As protein: CASRLGSDRLLGTVPPTYEQYF.

The gene calls are TRBV3-1 and TRBJ1-4; 7 bases are shared with TRBD1. Germline CDR1 reads LGHDT; CDR2 reads YNNKEL (reference sequence). The length of the CDR3 is 14 residues. V dropped 4 bases and J dropped 13; count of bases not matched to a gene: 12. CDR3 region: CASSLQGDGVGLFF. DNA for the CDR3: TGTGCCAGCAGCCTTCAGGGGGATGGCGTCGGACTGTTTTTT.

This chain links TRBV12-3 or TRBV12-4 with TRBJ2-1; TRBD2 aligns across 13 bases. The CDR3 runs to 19 residues. V was pared by 5 bases and J by 0 bases, with 10 bases of the junction left unmatched. The CDR3 DNA reads TGTGCCAGCAGTCGGACTAGCGGGGGATATATAGGCTCCTACAATGAGCAGTTCTTC. Translation: CASSRTSGGYIGSYNEQFF.

The chain links TRBV10-3 to TRBJ1-3, with D tentatively TRBD1 (6 bases). The CDR3 is 15 amino acids. CDR1 and CDR2 (germline): ENHRY, SYGVKD. The V end lost 4 bases, the J end lost 0 bases, and 10 bases lay between the germline ends. This CDR3 reads CAISGTDFSGNTIYF. Here the CDR3 DNA reads TGTGCCATCAGTGGGACAGACTTCTCTGGAAACACCATATATTTT.

The CDR3 is CASSPGYGGELFF. For the CDR3, the DNA is TGTGCCAGTAGTCCGGGTTATGGCGGGGAGCTGTTTTTT. The rearrangement uses TRBV19 and TRBJ2-2, with D hard to call. CDR3 length equals 13 residues. Germline loops: CDR1 LNHDA, CDR2 SQIVND (reference sequence). Trimming left V 5 bases short and J 7 bases short, with 11 bases between. The whole variable domain, filled in from reference TRBV19 and TRBJ2-2, reads DGGITQSPKYLFRKEGQNVTLSCEQNLNHDAMYWYRQDPGQGLRLIYYSQIVNDFQKGDIAEGYSVSREKKESFPLTVTSAQKNPTAFYLCASSPGYGGELFFGEGSRLTVL.